This T cell receptor beta chain derives from a study of T-cell memory formation after mild COVID-19. In the case of this clonotype: Its cognate antigen is unknown.

5'RACE primed from the constant segment yielded TCR alpha and TCR beta cDNA libraries bearing sample barcodes and UMIs. Each CDR3 protein gets one entry after TCRdb re-called the 5' RACE reads with MiXCR. Found here are approximately 400,000 distinct CDR3 sequences, approximately 24% of them singletons; the top ten hold around 8.7%. Germline CDR1 is SEHNR and CDR2 is FQNEAQ (reference sequence). This CDR3 contains 14 residues. The germline V and J ends were trimmed by 1 base and 11 bases, with 15 bases remaining between them. Findings of the study overall: CD4+ contracting clones were mainly CM and EM; CD8+ ones, EMRA. The appearance of some responding clones in pre-infection memory suggested that cross-reactive memory joined.

The rearrangement joins TRBV7-9 to TRBJ2-1; D possibly corresponds to TRBD2 (6 bases). The sample was PBMCs or a T cell subset sorted from them (not recorded which). The sequence was collected from an adult woman who had mild COVID-19 (a few samples of this study predate the infection). Cell type and time point are not known. CDR3 sequence (DNA): TGTGCCAGCAGCTTAGGCGGGGCCGGGTATAAGCAGTTCTTC. This gives the protein CASSLGGAGYKQFF.